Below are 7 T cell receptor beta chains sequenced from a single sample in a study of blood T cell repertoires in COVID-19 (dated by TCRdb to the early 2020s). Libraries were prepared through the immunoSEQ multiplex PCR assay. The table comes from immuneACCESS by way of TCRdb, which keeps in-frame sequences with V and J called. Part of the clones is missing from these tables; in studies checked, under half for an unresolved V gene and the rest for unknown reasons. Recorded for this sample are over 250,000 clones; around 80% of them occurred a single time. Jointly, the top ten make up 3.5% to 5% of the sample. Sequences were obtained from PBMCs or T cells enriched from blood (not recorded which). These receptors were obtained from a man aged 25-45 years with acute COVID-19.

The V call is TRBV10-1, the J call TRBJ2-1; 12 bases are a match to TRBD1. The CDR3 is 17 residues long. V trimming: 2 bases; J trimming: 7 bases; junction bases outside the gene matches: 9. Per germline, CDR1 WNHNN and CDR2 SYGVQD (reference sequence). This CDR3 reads CASSENPGQGARNEQFF. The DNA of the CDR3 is TGCGCCAGCAGTGAGAACCCGGGACAGGGGGCTCGGAATGAGCAGTTCTTC.

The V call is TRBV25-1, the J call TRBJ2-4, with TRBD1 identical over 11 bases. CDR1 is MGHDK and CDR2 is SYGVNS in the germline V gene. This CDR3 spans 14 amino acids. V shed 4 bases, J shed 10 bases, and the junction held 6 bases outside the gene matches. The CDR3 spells CASSAPGTGGIQYF. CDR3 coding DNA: TGTGCCAGCAGTGCACCCGGGACAGGGGGGATTCAGTACTTC.

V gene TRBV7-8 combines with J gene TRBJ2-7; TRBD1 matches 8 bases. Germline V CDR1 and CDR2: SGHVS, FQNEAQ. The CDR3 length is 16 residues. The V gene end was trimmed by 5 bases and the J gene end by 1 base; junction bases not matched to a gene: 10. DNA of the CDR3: TGTGCCAGCAGCCGACAGGACAGGGAGATTTCCTACGAGCAGTACGTC. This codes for CASSRQDREISYEQYV.

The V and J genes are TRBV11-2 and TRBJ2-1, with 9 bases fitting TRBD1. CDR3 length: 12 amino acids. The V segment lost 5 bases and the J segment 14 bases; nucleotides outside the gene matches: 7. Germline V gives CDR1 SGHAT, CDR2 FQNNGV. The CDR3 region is CASSGTGIGKFF. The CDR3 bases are TGTGCCAGCAGCGGGACAGGGATTGGCAAGTTCTTC. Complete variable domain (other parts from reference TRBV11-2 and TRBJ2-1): EAGVAQSPRYKIIEKRQSVAFWCNPISGHATLYWYQQILGQGPKLLIQFQNNGVVDDSQLPKDRFSAERLKGVDSTLKIQPAKLEDSAVYLCASSGTGIGKFFGPGTRLTVL.

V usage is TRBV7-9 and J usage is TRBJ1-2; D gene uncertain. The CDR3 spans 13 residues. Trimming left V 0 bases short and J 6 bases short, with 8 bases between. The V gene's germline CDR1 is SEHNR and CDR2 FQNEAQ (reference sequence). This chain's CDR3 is CASSLASEDGYTF. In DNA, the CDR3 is TGTGCCAGCAGCTTAGCGTCCGAGGATGGCTACACCTTC.

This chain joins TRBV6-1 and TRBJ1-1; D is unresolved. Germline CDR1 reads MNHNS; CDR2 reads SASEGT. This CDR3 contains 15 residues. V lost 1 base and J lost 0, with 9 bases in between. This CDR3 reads CASSEGSLLNTEAFF. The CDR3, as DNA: TGTGCCAGCAGTGAAGGGAGTCTCCTGAACACTGAAGCTTTCTTT.

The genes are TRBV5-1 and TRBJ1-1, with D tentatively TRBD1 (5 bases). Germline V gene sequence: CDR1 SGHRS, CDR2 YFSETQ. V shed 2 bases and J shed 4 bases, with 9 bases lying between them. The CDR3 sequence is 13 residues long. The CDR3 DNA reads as TGCGCCAGCAGCTTTCAGGGCCGCACTGAAGCTTTCTTT. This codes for CASSFQGRTEAFF.